Shown below are 29 T cell receptor beta chains from a single sample sequenced in a study of control samples from healthy donors and cancer patients. Sequenced by immunoSEQ multiplex PCR; TCRdb stores in-frame clones only, minus some. The data contain 170,000 or so clones, around 90% of them singletons. The sequenced sample consisted of blood. Receptor source: a woman in her forties or fifties in good health.

This chain joins TRBV7-2 and TRBJ1-2; D is perhaps TRBD1 (5 bases). Germline V gives CDR1 SGHTA, CDR2 FQGNSA. The CDR3 is made up of 13 amino acids. V lost 5 bases to trimming and J lost 4 bases, with 11 bases between them. CDR3 in DNA: TGTGCCAGCAGCGCAGACAGATCCTATGGCTACACCTTC. Translated, it gives CASSADRSYGYTF. Combining the CDR3 with reference TRBV7-2 and TRBJ1-2 gives the whole variable domain GAGVSQSPSNKVTEKGKDVELRCDPISGHTALYWYRQSLGQGLEFLIYFQGNSAPDKSGLPSDRFSAERTGGSVSTLTIQRTQQEDSAVYLCASSADRSYGYTFGSGTRLTVV.

CDR3 region: CASSVGLGRTYNEQFF. CDR3 nucleotides: TGCGCCAGCAGCGTCGGACTCGGGAGGACCTACAATGAGCAGTTCTTC. The rearrangement links TRBV5-1 to TRBJ2-1, with 7 bases aligning to TRBD2. The V segment lost 4 bases and the J segment 2 bases; nucleotides outside the gene matches: 9. CDR3 length equals 16 residues. Germline CDR1 and CDR2: SGHRS and YFSETQ. Full variable domain (rest looked up from reference TRBV5-1 and TRBJ2-1): KAGVTQTPRYLIKTRGQQVTLSCSPISGHRSVSWYQQTPGQGLQFLFEYFSETQRNKGNFPGRFSGRQFSNSRSEMNVSTLELGDSALYLCASSVGLGRTYNEQFFGPGTRLTVL.

This clone was detected once. The genes are TRBV12-2 and TRBJ2-7; TRBD2 was called by the table and not checked on the DNA. TRBV12-2 is a pseudogene. This CDR3 spans 15 amino acids. The CDR3, as DNA: TGTGCAAGTCGCTTAGTGTCCGGCGGAGCCCACGAGCAGTACTTC. This translates into CASRLVSGGAHEQYF.

The chain has TRBV13 and TRBJ2-7; TRBD2 matches 8 bases. V gave up 0 bases and J gave up 5 bases; unmatched junction bases: 9. This CDR3 is built from 16 residues. Germline lookup yields CDR1 PRHDT and CDR2 FYEKMQ (reference sequence). The CDR3 protein is CASSLGGLAGLDEQYF. In DNA form, the CDR3 reads TGTGCCAGCAGCTTAGGCGGTCTAGCGGGTCTGGACGAGCAGTACTTC.

The rearrangement uses TRBV5-1 and TRBJ1-3; D is ambiguous. Trimming removed 4 bases at V and 1 base at J, with 3 bases between. Looked up from germline, CDR1 is SGHRS and CDR2 is YFSETQ. CDR3 length: 12 amino acids. The CDR3 sequence: CASSGSGNTIYF. CDR3 nucleotides: TGCGCCAGCAGCGGGTCTGGAAACACCATATATTTT.

The rearrangement joins TRBV28 to TRBJ1-1, with D perhaps matching TRBD1 (5 bases). The CDR3 runs to 12 residues. Germline V gives CDR1 MDHEN, CDR2 SYDVKM. With 5 bases removed from V and 8 bases from J, the gap between germline ends came to 12 bases. CDR3 sequence: CASSRRGLEAFF. Written as DNA, the CDR3 is TGTGCCAGCAGTCGACGGGGCTTAGAAGCTTTCTTT.

The chain has TRBV18 and TRBJ2-7; D remains ambiguous. The V end was cut by 3 bases, the J end by 6 bases, with 12 bases between. This CDR3 comprises 13 residues. The germline V gene encodes CDR1 KGHSH and CDR2 LQKENI. The CDR3 loop is CASSPLGQGEQYF. The DNA of the CDR3 is TGTGCCAGCTCACCCCTCGGTCAAGGCGAGCAGTACTTC.

V is TRBV14 and J is TRBJ1-1, with D possibly matching TRBD1 (6 bases). Germline CDR1 and CDR2: SGHDN and FVKESK. The CDR3 loop spans 16 amino acids. V lost 1 base and J lost 1, with 13 bases in between. In DNA form, the CDR3 reads TGTGCCAGCAGCCAAGGGGGACACACAGGGAACACTGAAGCTTTCTTT. Translated: CASSQGGHTGNTEAFF. Using reference TRBV14 and TRBJ1-1 for the parts outside the CDR3, the full variable domain is EAGVTQFPSHSVIEKGQTVTLRCDPISGHDNLYWYRRVMGKEIKFLLHFVKESKQDESGMPNNRFLAERTGGTYSTLKVQPAELEDSGVYFCASSQGGHTGNTEAFFGQGTRLTVV.

This chain connects TRBV6-5 to TRBJ1-2; D is ambiguous. Germline lookup yields CDR1 MNHEY and CDR2 SVGAGI. CDR3 size: 11 residues. The V gene lost 2 bases and the J gene lost 7 bases, with 5 bases spanning the gap. As DNA, the CDR3 is TGTGCCAGCAGTTACCGAGGTGGCTACACCTTC. Encoded protein: CASSYRGGYTF.

With respect to this clone: The junction differs from germline at one of its ends, possibly a read error. The genes are TRBV6-6 and TRBJ2-3; 8 bases agree with TRBD1. The length of the CDR3 is 13 residues. Germline CDR1 MNHNY, CDR2 SVGAGI (reference sequence). The CDR3 region has the DNA TGTGCCAGCAGTTCCAGGGGGCAGGGTAGAGCCATTTTT. It codes for CASSSRGQGRAIF.

J is TRBJ2-3 and V is TRBV13, with TRBD2 matching over 11 bases. The CDR3 length is 16 residues. The junction had 6 bases not matched to a gene; V was cut back by 2 bases and J by 5 bases. Germline values: CDR1 PRHDT, CDR2 FYEKMQ (reference sequence). DNA of the CDR3: TGTGCCAGCAGCTTAATGGGGACTAGCGGTGGAGATACGCAGTATTTT. Protein product: CASSLMGTSGGDTQYF. Combining the CDR3 with reference TRBV13 and TRBJ2-3 gives the whole variable domain AAGVIQSPRHLIKEKRETATLKCYPIPRHDTVYWYQQGPGQDPQFLISFYEKMQSDKGSIPDRFSAQQFSDYHSELNMSSLELGDSALYFCASSLMGTSGGDTQYFGPGTRLTVL.

This clone was counted between two and nine times. The chain uses TRBV24-1 and TRBJ1-5; 7 bases match TRBD1. The CDR3 loop spans 17 amino acids. CDR1 is KGHDR, CDR2 SFDVKD, per germline. The trim removed 9 bases at V and 6 bases at J, leaving 19 bases unmatched. CDR3 DNA sequence: TGTGCCACCTCCCCAGTGGGAGGAGGGGGCGTATGTCAGCCCCAGCATTTT. Its protein is CATSPVGGGGVCQPQHF.

This clone has only one observation. The chain combines TRBV3-1 (or the pseudogene TRBV3-2) with TRBJ2-1, with 10 bases fitting TRBD2. There are 17 residues in the CDR3. The V gene's germline CDR1 is LGHDT and CDR2 YNNKEL (reference sequence). V shed 2 bases, J shed 3 bases, and the junction held 7 bases outside the gene matches. The CDR3 DNA reads as TGTGCCAGCAGCCAATTTTCGGGACTAGCGCACTACAATGAGCAGTTCTTC. It yields the protein CASSQFSGLAHYNEQFF.

The rearrangement links TRBV27 to TRBJ2-1; D is unresolved. Trimming cost V 5 bases and J 0 bases, with 14 bases left between them. The CDR3 totals 16 residues. Germline-derived CDR1 and CDR2 are MNHEY and SMNVEV (reference sequence). The DNA of the CDR3 is TGTGCCAGCAGTCCGACGTCATTAAGCTCCTACAATGAGCAGTTCTTC. Protein sequence: CASSPTSLSSYNEQFF.

V gene TRBV3-1 (or the pseudogene TRBV3-2) combines with J gene TRBJ1-2; D is unresolved. Germline CDR1 LGHDT, CDR2 YNNKEL (reference sequence). Trimming removed 2 bases at V and 5 bases at J, with 9 bases between. CDR3 size: 13 residues. CDR3 nucleotide sequence: TGTGCCAGCAGCCAAAGCCTCGAGTATGGCTACACCTTC. This codes for CASSQSLEYGYTF.

The chain links TRBV4-1 to TRBJ2-7; no reliable D call. V was clipped by 1 base and J by 2 bases, with 3 bases between them. The CDR3 is made up of 12 amino acids. Germline values: CDR1 MGHRA, CDR2 YSYEKL. CDR3 coding DNA: TGCGCCAGCAGCCAAGTTCCCTACGAGCAGTACTTC. Its translation is CASSQVPYEQYF.

The J gene is TRBJ1-2, the V gene TRBV29-1; D is ambiguous. The germline V gene has CDR1 SQVTM and CDR2 ANQGSEA. The CDR3 spans 11 residues. The ends were cut back, 1 base at V and 6 bases at J, with 6 bases in the middle. The CDR3 region is CSVEVGNGYTF. Written as DNA, the CDR3 is TGCAGCGTTGAAGTGGGTAATGGCTACACCTTC.

The CDR3: CASGSRDGYNSPLHF. CDR3 DNA: TGTGCCAGCGGGTCCCGGGACGGCTATAATTCACCCCTCCACTTT. The rearrangement uses TRBV5-5 and TRBJ1-6, with a weak D call TRBD1 (5 bases). The CDR3 loop spans 15 amino acids. Trimming shortened V by 7 bases and J by 3 bases, and 14 bases separated the two germline ends. Per germline, CDR1 SGHKS and CDR2 YYEKEE (reference sequence).

The J gene is TRBJ1-4, the V gene TRBV27; D gene unclear. This CDR3 is 16 amino acids long. Germline loops: CDR1 MNHEY, CDR2 SMNVEV (reference sequence). CDR3 amino acids: CASRVHRGVANEKLFF. The CDR3 bases are TGTGCTTCCCGGGTCCATCGTGGCGTGGCTAATGAAAAACTGTTTTTT.

The chain recombines TRBV5-1 with TRBJ2-5; 7 bases fit TRBD2. J lost 7 bases, V lost 9 bases, and 18 bases had no gene match. CDR3 length: 15 residues. Germline CDR1 and CDR2: SGHRS and YFSETQ. CDR3 region: CATREGSGRSGTQYF. In DNA form, the CDR3 reads TGCGCCACCAGGGAGGGGAGCGGACGTTCAGGGACCCAGTACTTC.

This chain uses TRBV12-3 or TRBV12-4 with TRBJ1-2; D is ambiguous. V dropped 6 bases and J dropped 7 bases, with 12 bases sitting between them. The CDR3 extends over 12 amino acids. CDR3 coding DNA: TGTGCCAGCAGCCGGAGACAAGTTGGCTACACCTTC. It yields the protein CASSRRQVGYTF.

This clone was seen ten or more times. The chain combines TRBV9 with TRBJ1-3; the D is unclear. V was pared by 3 bases and J by 1 base, with 8 bases between. This CDR3 has 14 residues. Germline-derived CDR1 and CDR2 are SGDLS and YYNGEE. The CDR3 region has the DNA TGTGCCAGCAGCGCCGGGGATTCTGGAAACACCATATATTTT. Protein product: CASSAGDSGNTIYF.

J is TRBJ2-7 and V is TRBV7-3; D is ambiguous. Between the trimmed V and J ends, which lost 7 bases and 1 base, there was a span of 20 bases. The CDR3 is made up of 16 amino acids. CDR1 is SGHTA, CDR2 FQGTGA, per germline. CDR3 nucleotide sequence: TGTGCCAGCAACTTTGTGGGAAGTGGAAATTCCTACGAGCAGTACTTC. Protein sequence: CASNFVGSGNSYEQYF.

The chain combines TRBV9 with TRBJ1-3; D possibly corresponds to TRBD1 (6 bases). The CDR3 runs 19 residues. The V end lost 4 bases, the J end lost 0 bases, and 23 bases lay between the germline ends. Germline CDR1 is SGDLS and CDR2 is YYNGEE. The chain's CDR3 is CASSHAKGHRIISGNTIYF. In DNA, the CDR3 is TGTGCCAGCAGCCATGCTAAGGGACACAGGATCATCTCTGGAAACACCATATATTTT.

The V and J genes are TRBV3-1 (or the pseudogene TRBV3-2) and TRBJ2-7; 11 bases map to TRBD1. The CDR3 runs 14 residues. Germline V gene sequence: CDR1 LGHDT, CDR2 YNNKEL (reference sequence). V shed 4 bases, J shed 4 bases, and the junction held 3 bases outside the gene matches. Here the CDR3 reads CASSLGTGGYEQYF. CDR3 DNA sequence: TGTGCCAGCAGCCTGGGGACAGGGGGATACGAGCAGTACTTC.

The chain links TRBV7-3 to TRBJ1-1; the D gene is possibly TRBD1 (6 bases). Germline V gene data show CDR1 as SGHTA and CDR2 as FQGTGA. The V gene lost 1 base and the J gene lost 8 bases, with 14 bases spanning the gap. The CDR3 is 14 residues long. Written as DNA, the CDR3 is TGTGCCAGCAGCTTAAGCGGCAGGGGCCAAGAAGCTTTCTTT. Protein: CASSLSGRGQEAFF.

J is TRBJ2-7 and V is TRBV6-2 or TRBV6-3; 10 bases are a match to TRBD2. With 2 bases clipped from V and 2 bases from J, the junction kept 9 bases outside the gene matches. This CDR3 is 17 amino acids long. The germline CDR1 and CDR2 sequences are MNHEY and SVGEGT. The CDR3 bases are TGTGCCAGCAGTTACACGCTCGGACTAGCGGAAACCTACGAGCAGTACTTC. Translating it yields CASSYTLGLAETYEQYF.

The chain couples TRBV19 to TRBJ2-5; D is tentatively TRBD1 or TRBD2 (6 bases each). Trimming removed 2 bases at V and 4 bases at J, with 17 bases between. The germline V gene encodes CDR1 LNHDA and CDR2 SQIVND (reference sequence). CDR3 size: 16 residues. The CDR3 DNA follows: TGTGCCAGTAGTATAAAAGGAGTACGGGGGCCAGAGACCCAGTACTTC. Translating it yields CASSIKGVRGPETQYF. Combining the CDR3 with reference TRBV19 and TRBJ2-5 gives the whole variable domain DGGITQSPKYLFRKEGQNVTLSCEQNLNHDAMYWYRQDPGQGLRLIYYSQIVNDFQKGDIAEGYSVSREKKESFPLTVTSAQKNPTAFYLCASSIKGVRGPETQYFGPGTRLLVL.

This chain joins TRBV24-1 and TRBJ2-7; D is unresolved. This CDR3 contains 13 residues. Germline V gives CDR1 KGHDR, CDR2 SFDVKD. Deletions cut 4 bases from V and 0 bases from J, with 6 bases between. The CDR3 DNA is TGTGCCACCAGTGACTCTAGCTCCTACGAGCAGTACTTC. It encodes CATSDSSSYEQYF.